A selection of T cell receptor beta chains follows, all from one sample in a study of monozygotic twins with inflammatory bowel disease. TCRdb reanalyzed the 5' RACE reads and collapses them to one entry per CDR3 protein, without DNA. This sample's table has 140,000 to 150,000 distinct CDR3 sequences. Source material: blood. These receptors were collected from a human donor with ulcerative colitis or Crohn's disease, or a healthy co-twin of an affected twin (not recorded which). CDR3s include the opening cysteine and the closing phenylalanine or tryptophan.

TRBV7-2,TRBJ2-5,CASSLAPGQETQYF
TRBV5-1,TRBJ2-3,CASSLMGPTGTQYF
TRBV3-1,TRBJ1-1,CASSQDTTTGLSTEAFF
TRBV27,TRBJ1-5,CASSLAGVSNQPQHF
TRBV15,TRBJ2-3,CATSPRLAGATDTQYF
TRBV6-5,TRBJ2-5,CASSYNGGRRETQYF
TRBV27,TRBJ2-5,CASRRTGAGETQYF
TRBV5-1,TRBJ2-7,CASSHSGSSYEQYF
TRBV4-2,TRBJ2-2,CASSRQNTGELFF
TRBV5-1,TRBJ2-1,CASSLDSDWDEQFF
TRBV25-1,TRBJ2-7,CASTDPWTGRYEQYF
TRBV5-1,TRBJ2-1,CASSFGPTSGGGNEQFF
TRBV20-1,TRBJ2-7,CSASQRTELYEQYF
TRBV20-1,TRBJ1-5,CSAVRQGGGQPQHF
TRBV5-1,TRBJ1-4,CASRLDRGREKLFF
TRBV7-2,TRBJ2-1,CASSLLAGVPIHEQFF
TRBV19,TRBJ2-1,CASSIVGGGAYNEQFF
TRBV20-1,TRBJ1-1,CSARLQQGRTEAFF
TRBV6-6,TRBJ1-5,CASANLGNQPQHF
TRBV5-1,TRBJ1-2,CASSLVDSFYGYTF
TRBV18,TRBJ1-5,CASSPVQGSVQPQHF
TRBV28,TRBJ1-2,CASSSIRSEGINYGYTF
TRBV12-3/TRBV12-4,TRBJ1-6,CASRGAAANSPLHF
TRBV7-2,TRBJ2-1,CASSLNRDGNEQFF
TRBV24-1,TRBJ1-2,CATSDLFGHSGYTF
TRBV7-3,TRBJ2-2,CASSKGLAGGTTGELFF
TRBV3-1,TRBJ2-7,CASSLQPLGYEQYF
TRBV21-1,TRBJ1-6,CASTRTAAFSNSPLHF
TRBV5-6,TRBJ2-3,CASSFRTKSTDTQYF